This T cell receptor beta chain was captured by sequencing in a study of cytomegalovirus exposure and HLA in healthy donors. Study-level results: A later analysis linked roughly 17,000 TCR beta sequences to HLA alleles at 0.05 false discovery rate. A few CMV-associated chains proved CMV antigen-specific in vitro.

A multiplex PCR was run with 60 Vbeta primers and 13 Jbeta primers. Only in-frame clones appear in the TCRdb table, and some are missing; sequencing was by immunoSEQ multiplex PCR. Of more than 95,000 clones detected, more than 15% appear once; the ten largest clones hold less than 3.5%. The CDR3 sequence is 14 residues long. Trimming at V came to 0 bases and at J to 1 base, leaving 0 bases not matched to a gene. CDR1 WNHNN and CDR2 SYGVQD come from the germline V gene (reference sequence). This clone was observed a few times. Its cognate antigen is unknown. Unrecorded immune exposure was likely among donors, who were nominally healthy when sampled.

The TCR was taken from a female donor in good health and CMV-seropositive. The sequenced sample was PBMCs. The V gene is TRBV10-1, the J gene TRBJ2-7; TRBD2 matches at 7 bases. CDR3 DNA sequence: TGCGCCAGCAGTGAGTCGGGGGGGTCCTACGAGCAGTACTTC. Encoded protein: CASSESGGSYEQYF.